Shown below are 16 T cell receptor beta chains from a single sample sequenced in a study of shared clonotypes between healthy human individuals. Generated by immunoSEQ multiplex PCR, the TCRdb table keeps only in-frame clones and is missing some. The sample contains about 610,000 clones, roughly 95% of which appear only once. The naive CD8 fraction comprised CD45RO-negative cells positively selected for CCR7 and excluded terminally differentiated effector memory CD45RA+ cells. What was sequenced was naive CD8+ T cells sorted from blood. These TCRs come from a woman younger than 45 in good health.

The V gene is TRBV27, the J gene TRBJ2-7, with D unclear. V lost 2 bases and J lost 2, with 13 bases in between. Germline assignment: CDR1 MNHEY and CDR2 SMNVEV (reference sequence). This CDR3 spans 15 amino acids. Here the CDR3 DNA reads TGTGCCAGCAGTTTAGTGCCGACAAGAACCTACGAGCAGTACTTC. It is translated as CASSLVPTRTYEQYF.

The rearrangement joins TRBV9 to TRBJ1-1; D perhaps matches TRBD1 (5 bases). The CDR3 length is 15 residues. V was clipped by 0 bases and J by 0 bases, with 9 bases between them. Germline assignment: CDR1 SGDLS and CDR2 YYNGEE. CDR3 sequence (DNA): TGTGCCAGCAGCGTAGATCTGGGGGTGAACACTGAAGCTTTCTTT. It translates to CASSVDLGVNTEAFF.

The rearrangement uses TRBV30 and TRBJ2-7, with 10 bases that match TRBD2. The germline gives CDR1 GTSNPN, CDR2 SVGIG (reference sequence). The CDR3 extends over 14 amino acids. V was pared by 4 bases and J by 5 bases, with 8 bases of the junction left unmatched. In DNA, the CDR3 is TGTGCCTGGACTAGCGGGAGTGGGATCCACGAGCAGTACTTC. Its translation is CAWTSGSGIHEQYF.

The genes are TRBV29-1 and TRBJ2-1, with 7 bases that match TRBD1. The germline gives CDR1 SQVTM, CDR2 ANQGSEA. The trim removed 1 base at V and 3 bases at J, leaving 9 bases unmatched. The CDR3 runs 16 residues. The CDR3 loop is CSVEGTFQGDYNEQFF. The CDR3 bases are TGCAGCGTTGAAGGAACATTTCAGGGGGACTACAATGAGCAGTTCTTC.

Turning to this clone: The junction differs from germline at one of its ends, possibly a read error. The chain carries TRBV29-1 and TRBJ2-7; no reliable D call. The CDR3 is made up of 14 amino acids. Germline V gene data show CDR1 as SQVTM and CDR2 as ANQGSEA. The CDR3 here is CSVVLRSGSHEQYF. DNA of the CDR3: TGCAGCGTTGTATTGAGGTCAGGCTCCCACGAGCAGTACTTC.

The chain recombines TRBV4-1 with TRBJ2-7; D possibly corresponds to TRBD2 (6 bases). The V end lost 4 bases, the J end lost 0 bases, and 13 bases lay between the germline ends. The CDR3 covers 15 residues. Germline lookup yields CDR1 MGHRA and CDR2 YSYEKL. The CDR3 here is CASSRTSTLSYEQYF. CDR3 DNA sequence: TGCGCCAGCAGCCGTACTAGCACCCTCTCCTACGAGCAGTACTTC.

V usage is TRBV28 and J usage is TRBJ1-1; D is undetermined. With 2 bases removed from V and 2 bases from J, the gap between germline ends came to 9 bases. This CDR3 comprises 14 residues. Per germline, CDR1 MDHEN and CDR2 SYDVKM. The CDR3 sequence: CASSLKTANTEAFF. CDR3 sequence (DNA): TGTGCCAGCAGTTTAAAAACAGCTAACACTGAAGCTTTCTTT.

CDR3 protein: CASSQRKTNTEAFF. As DNA, the CDR3 is TGTGCCAGCAGCCAACGGAAGACCAACACTGAAGCTTTCTTT. V and J are TRBV14 and TRBJ1-1; no clear D. CDR1 is SGHDN and CDR2 is FVKESK in the germline V gene. The CDR3 covers 14 residues. V was clipped by 2 bases and J by 2 bases, with 9 bases between them. The entire variable domain, with the rest obtained from reference TRBV14 and TRBJ1-1, is as follows: EAGVTQFPSHSVIEKGQTVTLRCDPISGHDNLYWYRRVMGKEIKFLLHFVKESKQDESGMPNNRFLAERTGGTYSTLKVQPAELEDSGVYFCASSQRKTNTEAFFGQGTRLTVV.

The V gene is TRBV7-2, the J gene TRBJ2-1; D uncertain. Germline CDR1 SGHTA, CDR2 FQGNSA. V was shortened by 5 bases and J by 7 bases, with 9 bases between the two germline ends. This CDR3 region has 12 residues. The CDR3 region is CASSTTWNEQFF. The DNA for the CDR3 is TGTGCCAGCAGCACAACCTGGAATGAGCAGTTCTTC.

Only one count was recorded for this clone. V and J are TRBV11-3 and TRBJ2-3; 8 positions agree with TRBD2. J was trimmed by 0 bases and V by 1 base; bases with no gene match: 12. The CDR3 totals 19 residues. In germline, CDR1 is SGHNT, CDR2 YENEEA. In nucleotides, the CDR3 is TGTGCCAGCAGCTTAGCGGCTAGCGGGCGACTAGCTAGCACAGATACGCAGTATTTT. Amino acid sequence: CASSLAASGRLASTDTQYF.

The chain links TRBV28 to TRBJ2-5, with 7 bases matching TRBD1. V lost 5 bases and J lost 1; bases outside the gene matches: 1. CDR3 length equals 13 residues. The germline gives CDR1 MDHEN, CDR2 SYDVKM. The CDR3 DNA reads as TGTGCCAGCAGTCGGGACAGCCAAGAGACCCAGTACTTC. It encodes CASSRDSQETQYF.

The J gene is TRBJ2-5, the V gene TRBV27; tentatively, D is TRBD2 (6 bases). The CDR3 totals 13 residues. CDR1 MNHEY and CDR2 SMNVEV come from the germline V gene (reference sequence). Trimming stripped 4 bases from V and 5 bases from J, with 11 bases between. In DNA form, the CDR3 reads TGTGCCAGCAGTTCCGGTGGGGGGGAGACCCAGTACTTC. It is translated as CASSSGGGETQYF.

This sequence joins TRBV5-1 and TRBJ1-1; TRBD1 might be the D (5 bases). The CDR3 is made up of 15 amino acids. V lost 4 bases and J lost 0, with 13 bases in between. Per the germline V gene, CDR1 is SGHRS and CDR2 is YFSETQ. CDR3: CASSTGTFMNTEAFF. The CDR3 DNA sequence: TGCGCCAGCAGCACCGGGACTTTCATGAACACTGAAGCTTTCTTT.

The chain combines TRBV5-5 with TRBJ1-1; possible D gene TRBD1, 6 bases. CDR3 length equals 15 residues. The V and J ends lost 0 bases and 1 base respectively, with 10 bases between them. Germline V gene sequence: CDR1 SGHKS, CDR2 YYEKEE (reference sequence). The CDR3 spells CASSLGRGWNTEAFF. CDR3 DNA sequence: TGTGCCAGCAGCTTGGGAAGGGGGTGGAACACTGAAGCTTTCTTT.

CDR3 nucleotide sequence: TGTGCCTGGAGGGCCGGGACGGGCGACTACGAGCAGTACTTC. It encodes CAWRAGTGDYEQYF. The chain joins TRBV30 to TRBJ2-7; TRBD1 or TRBD2 may be the D gene (5 bases each). The CDR3 contains 14 residues. Germline loops: CDR1 GTSNPN, CDR2 SVGIG (reference sequence). The V end was cut by 3 bases, the J end by 3 bases, with 15 bases between. Together with reference TRBV30 and TRBJ2-7, the CDR3 gives the full variable domain: SQTIHQWPATLVQPVGSPLSLECTVEGTSNPNLYWYRQAAGRGLQLLFYSVGIGQISSEVPQNLSASRPQDRQFILSSKKLLLSDSGFYLCAWRAGTGDYEQYFGPGTRLTVT.

The V and J genes are TRBV28 and TRBJ1-2, with no clear D. Trimming took off 3 bases at V and 5 bases at J, with 10 bases between the two ends. CDR3 length: 13 amino acids. CDR1 is MDHEN, CDR2 SYDVKM, per germline. CDR3 nucleotide sequence: TGTGCCAGCAGTTTGGGAATAGGGTATGGCTACACCTTC. As protein: CASSLGIGYGYTF.